Sequencing of this T cell receptor (beta chain) was carried out in a study of T cell responses to AZD1222 COVID-19 vaccine (dated by TCRdb to about 2021). Turning to the overall study: A total of over 230 trial participants underwent TCR sequencing, of whom about 210 had received two doses of AZD1222 and around 26 had received two doses of the MenACWY control vaccine. Enrollment into the trials was organized by age into subgroups of 18-55, 56-69 and 70-plus years, and those subgroups contained roughly 150, 30 and 60 TCR-sequenced participants, respectively.

The CDR3 regions of human TCRbeta chains were analyzed by immunosequencing. For the original study's pipeline: TCRs in the repertoires were matched against a reference library of SARS-CoV-2-specific TCRs that had been generated with the MIRA antigen-specificity platform. Breadth meant the fraction of unique TCRs that were SARS-CoV-2-associated, whereas depth meant the fraction of total T cells that were SARS-CoV-2-associated. Using the MIRA data, each spike-specific TCR was mapped to the spike region that the TCR reacts to and placed in a CD4 or CD8 class. Log10-transformed breadth and depth values were compared by one-way ANOVA with Sidak's multiple comparisons tests. The table was pulled from immuneACCESS by TCRdb, which kept in-frame rearrangements only. Such tables lose some clones; where checked, under half of the loss comes from unresolved V genes, and the rest has no known cause. V, J and clone size reflect that table, while D and trimming were determined from the DNA. Counted in this sample were 150,000 to 200,000 clones; about 90% of them appeared once. The biggest ten clones account for 11% of the sample.

Overall study results and their limits: The 56-69-year group was small, and its depth increase did not reach significance, likely because of low power. Conclusions about previously exposed vaccinees are limited because only 6 or 7 AZD1222 recipients were SARS-CoV-2 seropositive at baseline. The whole spike protein was spanned by vaccine-associated CD4 TCRs, and dominant responses were seen in regions 160-218 and 743-854. Participants were mostly white British, with more females than males. The authors suggested clonal diversity may have been underestimated. Spike-specific TCR breadth and depth rose significantly after two AZD1222 doses compared with day 0 and with MenACWY recipients. Reportedly, close to half of the unique spike-specific TCRs recognized epitopes lying outside the regions that are mutated in the B.1.351 and B.1.1.7 variants. Because no samples from the day 14 peak response were available, repertoires could be characterized only after the peak T cell response.

To note about this clone: What this receptor recognizes is not known. The record has no base qualities; no much larger clone is one base away. The sample has other DNA sequences that encode this CDR3 too.

The sample's time point label, decoded: about 28 days (+/-7) after the second vaccine dose. AZD1222 recipients given second doses at about 4 weeks or at about 12 weeks were pooled, since spike-specific TCR depth and breadth were not found to differ between the two schedules. Samples from vaccinated people were obtained from the UK trials COV001 and COV002, which included a single-blind randomized controlled phase 2/3 trial of AZD1222 (ChAdOx1 nCoV-19) in healthy adults. For TCRbeta chain sequencing, PBMC samples were collected from trial participants at day 0 and at day 28 after the second dose. Counted from cysteine to phenylalanine, this CDR3 has 15 amino acids. The CDR3 DNA has 45 bases and is translated from base 1. Germline trimming: 1 base from V, 7 bases from J; junction bases outside gene matches: 4. The germline V gene (reference sequence) supplies CDR1 LGHDT and CDR2 YNNKEL.

The sequenced sample was peripheral blood, obtained 28 days after the second AZD1222 dose. The chain links TRBV3-1 (or the pseudogene TRBV3-2) with TRBJ2-2; 9 of the junction bases match TRBD1. This receptor was obtained from an adult who received the AZD1222 COVID-19 vaccine. The DNA sequence follows: TGTGCCAGCAGCCAAGTACAGGGGGCGGGCGGGGAGCTGTTTTTT. The encoded protein is CASSQVQGAGGELFF.